The T cell receptor beta chain under discussion was sequenced for a study of identifying expanded T cells in peripheral blood. Notes on the study in general: Two-week clone count variance significantly increased as total template count grew. Technical replicates showed around 1.2 changed clones; two weeks about 16; four weeks 19.

No infections or other immune events were documented during collection. The assay was immunoSEQ multiplex PCR, and TCRdb's table has in-frame clones only and misses some. The data show around 94,000 clones, about 85% seen once. In the case of this clone: The antigen remains undetermined.

Germline values: CDR1 MGHRA, CDR2 YSYEKL. The CDR3 runs 13 residues. Trimming took 2 bases from V and 5 from J, leaving 7 bases between them. The rearrangement links TRBV4-1 to TRBJ2-1, with D unclear. The receptor was isolated from a person aged 18 to 70 in good health. Sequencing used blood. In DNA form, the CDR3 reads TGCGCCAGCAGCCAACCCGCGGACAATGAGCAGTTCTTC. This sequence encodes CASSQPADNEQFF.